The rows below give T cell receptor beta chains drawn from one sample of a study of glioma-infiltrating T cells after dendritic cell vaccination. TCRdb's table, derived via immunoSEQ multiplex PCR, lists solely in-frame clones and lacks some. The sample has roughly 50,000 clones; about 88% are singletons. The sample in question was blood, obtained after dendritic cell vaccination. The source is a human donor with glioblastoma. Each CDR3 is given with its conserved first and last residue. The order of the fields is J gene, V gene, D gene, clone size, CDR3 protein, CDR3 DNA. D genes are given only for firm matches. Expanded clones get a size class; other rows say once, few or many, or leave the size out.

j_gene: TRBJ1-1; v_gene: TRBV28; d_gene: .; abundance: .; CDR3aa: CALWANTEAFF; CDR3nt: TGTGCCTTGTGGGCGAACACTGAAGCTTTCTTT
j_gene: TRBJ2-5; v_gene: TRBV9; d_gene: .; abundance: .; CDR3aa: CASSVEPSSRRQYF; CDR3nt: TGTGCCAGCAGCGTAGAGCCTAGCTCGCGGCGGCAGTACTTC
j_gene: TRBJ2-7; v_gene: TRBV10-3; d_gene: .; abundance: few; CDR3aa: CAISTSGGIDYEQYF; CDR3nt: TGTGCCATCAGTACATCAGGGGGGATAGATTACGAGCAGTACTTC
j_gene: TRBJ1-1; v_gene: TRBV7-9; d_gene: .; abundance: .; CDR3aa: CASSLARDYGEAFF; CDR3nt: TGTGCCAGCAGCTTAGCCAGGGATTACGGTGAAGCTTTCTTT
j_gene: TRBJ2-3; v_gene: TRBV7-2; d_gene: TRBD2; abundance: .; CDR3aa: CASSRISSGGISDTQYF; CDR3nt: TGTGCCAGCAGCCGGATCTCGTCGGGAGGGATCTCTGATACGCAGTATTTT
j_gene: TRBJ2-3; v_gene: TRBV7-3; d_gene: .; abundance: few; CDR3aa: CASSSSPSGADTQYF; CDR3nt: TGTGCCAGCAGCTCTAGCCCTTCGGGGGCAGATACGCAGTATTTT
j_gene: TRBJ2-3; v_gene: TRBV6-5; d_gene: TRBD1; abundance: .; CDR3aa: CASRRTGGTDTQYF; CDR3nt: TGTGCCAGCAGACGGACAGGGGGCACAGATACGCAGTATTTT
j_gene: TRBJ1-1; v_gene: TRBV11-2; d_gene: .; abundance: .; CDR3aa: CASSLEGVGTKAFF; CDR3nt: TGTGCCAGCAGCTTAGAAGGTGTGGGGACTAAAGCTTTCTTT
j_gene: TRBJ2-2; v_gene: TRBV5-8; d_gene: TRBD2; abundance: .; CDR3aa: CASSLMASGKAGELFF; CDR3nt: TGTGCCAGCAGCTTGATGGCTAGCGGGAAGGCCGGGGAGCTGTTTTTT
j_gene: TRBJ2-1; v_gene: TRBV2; d_gene: .; abundance: .; CDR3aa: CASSLQGTTYNEQFF; CDR3nt: TGTGCCAGCAGCCTACAGGGTACAACCTACAATGAGCAGTTCTTC
j_gene: TRBJ2-7; v_gene: TRBV5-1; d_gene: TRBD1; abundance: .; CDR3aa: CASSPRQGTSYEQYF; CDR3nt: TGCGCCAGCAGTCCCAGACAGGGGACCTCCTACGAGCAGTACTTC
j_gene: TRBJ2-3; v_gene: TRBV6-1; d_gene: .; abundance: .; CDR3aa: CASSDVYTQYF; CDR3nt: TGTGCCAGCAGTGACGTTTATACGCAGTATTTT
j_gene: TRBJ1-5; v_gene: TRBV4-1; d_gene: .; abundance: .; CDR3aa: CASSQGVSRNQPQHF; CDR3nt: TGCGCCAGCAGCCAAGGCGTATCGCGCAATCAGCCCCAGCATTTT
j_gene: TRBJ2-3; v_gene: TRBV11-3; d_gene: .; abundance: .; CDR3aa: CASSSQGRIDTQYF; CDR3nt: TGTGCCAGCAGCTCCCAGGGAAGAATAGATACGCAGTATTTT
j_gene: TRBJ2-3; v_gene: TRBV11-2; d_gene: .; abundance: .; CDR3aa: CASSLWGGPDTQYF; CDR3nt: TGTGCCAGCAGCTTGTGGGGAGGCCCCGATACGCAGTATTTT
j_gene: TRBJ2-5; v_gene: TRBV7-7; d_gene: TRBD2; abundance: .; CDR3aa: CASSPSTGGETQYF; CDR3nt: TGTGCTAGCAGCCCCTCAACGGGAGGGGAGACCCAGTACTTC
j_gene: TRBJ1-1; v_gene: TRBV29-1; d_gene: .; abundance: .; CDR3aa: CSAPSDEDTEAFF; CDR3nt: TGCAGCGCCCCGAGCGATGAAGACACTGAAGCTTTCTTT
j_gene: TRBJ2-7; v_gene: TRBV19; d_gene: TRBD2; abundance: .; CDR3aa: CASSPGWGGRANEQYF; CDR3nt: TGTGCCAGTAGCCCTGGGTGGGGCGGGAGAGCCAACGAGCAGTACTTC
j_gene: TRBJ1-2; v_gene: TRBV6-6; d_gene: TRBD1; abundance: once; CDR3aa: CASEEDRFYYGYTF; CDR3nt: TGTGCCAGCGAAGAGGACAGGTTTTACTATGGCTACACCTTC
j_gene: TRBJ2-1; v_gene: TRBV7-2; d_gene: TRBD2; abundance: .; CDR3aa: CASSTSTRLAGVNEQFF; CDR3nt: TGTGCCAGCAGCACATCAACCAGACTAGCGGGAGTAAATGAGCAGTTCTTC
j_gene: TRBJ2-3; v_gene: TRBV7-7; d_gene: TRBD2; abundance: .; CDR3aa: CASSAIAGAADTQYF; CDR3nt: TGTGCTAGCAGCGCGATAGCGGGGGCGGCAGATACGCAGTATTTT
j_gene: TRBJ2-3; v_gene: TRBV27; d_gene: .; abundance: .; CDR3aa: CASSLRVRWESANTQYF; CDR3nt: TGTGCCAGCAGTTTAAGGGTCAGGTGGGAGAGCGCTAATACGCAGTATTTT
j_gene: TRBJ2-3; v_gene: TRBV27; d_gene: TRBD1; abundance: .; CDR3aa: CASSPPQGGTDTQYF; CDR3nt: TGTGCCAGCAGTCCCCCCCAGGGGGGCACAGATACGCAGTATTTT
j_gene: TRBJ2-2; v_gene: TRBV19; d_gene: .; abundance: .; CDR3aa: CASIGAGTAGELFF; CDR3nt: TGTGCCAGTATTGGGGCAGGGACTGCCGGGGAGCTGTTTTTT
j_gene: TRBJ1-1; v_gene: TRBV27; d_gene: .; abundance: .; CDR3aa: CASSFRTRVNTEAFF; CDR3nt: TGTGCCAGCAGTTTTCGGACCAGGGTGAACACTGAAGCTTTCTTT